This TCR beta chain was recovered during a study of control samples from healthy donors and cancer patients. Germline CDR1 and CDR2: SGDLS and YYNGEE. This CDR3 has 12 amino acids. Germline trimming cut 6 bases from V and 7 bases from J; bases unmatched to any gene: 3. This clone showed up just a few times. Repertoires were generated with immunoSEQ multiplex PCR, while TCRdb's copy carries only in-frame clones and drops some. The data contain around 64,000 clones, approximately 89% of them singletons. The V call is TRBV9, the J call TRBJ2-7; 11 nucleotides match TRBD1. The sequencing input was PBMCs. This receptor was identified in a man in his 60s with colorectal cancer. The chain's CDR3 is CASTGTGGEQYF. As DNA, the CDR3 is TGTGCCAGCACCGGGACAGGGGGTGAGCAGTACTTC.